This TCR beta chain was sequenced for a study of T cell responses to AZD1222 COVID-19 vaccine. Study findings and constraints: The study found Spike-specific TCR breadth and depth rose after two AZD1222 doses.

The data were produced by immunoSEQ multiplex PCR, yet TCRdb's version contains in-frame clones alone and is incomplete. The repertoire has around 58,000 clones, approximately 82% of them found once; the top ten carry over 15%. Remarks on this clone: Antigen specificity is unknown.

This CDR3 has 13 residues. The germline CDR1 and CDR2 sequences are SGHTA and FQGTGA. V lost 0 bases and J 1 base, leaving 3 bases between the germline ends. This chain links TRBV7-3 with TRBJ1-1, with D hard to call. The sequence was obtained from an adult in good health. Material: peripheral blood, obtained on day 0 of AZD1222 vaccination. CDR3 sequence reads: CASSLTKNTEAFF. The CDR3 DNA sequence: TGTGCCAGCAGCTTAACGAAGAACACTGAAGCTTTCTTT.